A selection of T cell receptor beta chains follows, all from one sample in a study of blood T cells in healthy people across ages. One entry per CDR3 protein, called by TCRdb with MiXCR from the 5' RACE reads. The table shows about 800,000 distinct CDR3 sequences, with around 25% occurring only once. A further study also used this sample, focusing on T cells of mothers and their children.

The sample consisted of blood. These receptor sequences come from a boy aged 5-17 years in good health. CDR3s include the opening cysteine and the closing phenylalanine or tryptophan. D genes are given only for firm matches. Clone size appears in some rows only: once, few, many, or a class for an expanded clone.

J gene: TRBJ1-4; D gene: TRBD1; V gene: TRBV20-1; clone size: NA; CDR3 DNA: TGCAGTGCTAGCCGACAGGGGATGAGGGAAAAACTGTTTTTT; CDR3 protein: CSASRQGMREKLFF
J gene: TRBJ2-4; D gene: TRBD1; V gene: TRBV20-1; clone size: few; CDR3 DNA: TGCAGTGCGGACCTAGGGGGCGCGAACATTCAGTACTTC; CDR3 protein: CSADLGGANIQYF
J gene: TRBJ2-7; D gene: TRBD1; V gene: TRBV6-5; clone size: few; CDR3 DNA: TGTGCCAGCAGTTCGACAGGGCCCTCCTACGAGCAGTACTTC; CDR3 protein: CASSSTGPSYEQYF
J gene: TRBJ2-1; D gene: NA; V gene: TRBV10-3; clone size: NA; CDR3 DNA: TGTGCCATCAGTGAGATTGAGGGATATGAGCAGTTCTTC; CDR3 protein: CAISEIEGYEQFF
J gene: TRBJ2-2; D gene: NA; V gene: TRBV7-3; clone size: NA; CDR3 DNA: TGTGCCAGCAGCTTAATCGCGGGATCCACCGGGGAGCTGTTTTTT; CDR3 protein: CASSLIAGSTGELFF
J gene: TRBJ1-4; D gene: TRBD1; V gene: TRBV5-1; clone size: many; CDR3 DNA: TGCGCCAGCAGCCCGGACAGGGGTAATGAAAAACTGTTTTTT; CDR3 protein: CASSPDRGNEKLFF
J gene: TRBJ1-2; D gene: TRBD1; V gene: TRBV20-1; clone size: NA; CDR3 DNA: TGCAGTGCTGTGGGACAGGGGCTCCGTGGCTACACCTTC; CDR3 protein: CSAVGQGLRGYTF
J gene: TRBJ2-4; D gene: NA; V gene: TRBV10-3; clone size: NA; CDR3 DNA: TGTGCCATCAGTGATATGTTTTCGTTGGAAGCCAAAAACATTCAGTACTTC; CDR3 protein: CAISDMFSLEAKNIQYF
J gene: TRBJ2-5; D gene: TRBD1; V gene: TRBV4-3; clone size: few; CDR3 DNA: TGCGCCAGCAGCCGGCATACAGGGGATAGGGAGACCCAGTACTTC; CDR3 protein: CASSRHTGDRETQYF
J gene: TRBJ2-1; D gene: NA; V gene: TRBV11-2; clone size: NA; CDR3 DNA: TGTGCCAGCAGCTTGGAAGTGGGGGCCACCTACAATGAGCAGTTCTTC; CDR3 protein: CASSLEVGATYNEQFF
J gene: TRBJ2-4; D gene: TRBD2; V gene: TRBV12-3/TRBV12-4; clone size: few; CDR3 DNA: TGTGCCAGCAGCAACGGGGGGGCCACAGCGGGCGTGAGTTACATTCAGTACTTC; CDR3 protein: CASSNGGATAGVSYIQYF
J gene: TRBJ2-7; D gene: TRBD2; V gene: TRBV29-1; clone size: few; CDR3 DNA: TGCAGCGTTACTTATAGCGGGATGTTGTCCGACCACGAGCAGTACTTC; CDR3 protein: CSVTYSGMLSDHEQYF
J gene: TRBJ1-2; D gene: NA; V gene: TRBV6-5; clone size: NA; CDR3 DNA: TGTGCCAGCAGTGCCTCAGGGTTCGGCTACACCTTC; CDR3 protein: CASSASGFGYTF
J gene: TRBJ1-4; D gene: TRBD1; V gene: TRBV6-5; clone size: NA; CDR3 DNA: TGTGCCAGCAGTTACGTGGTGGGGACAGCGGAAGGGACTAATGAAAGACTGTTTTTT; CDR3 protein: CASSYVVGTAEGTNERLFF
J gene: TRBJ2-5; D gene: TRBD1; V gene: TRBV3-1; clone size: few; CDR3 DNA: TGTGCCAGCAGCTCCCGGGACAGACCCCAGGAGACCCAGTACTTC; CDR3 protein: CASSSRDRPQETQYF
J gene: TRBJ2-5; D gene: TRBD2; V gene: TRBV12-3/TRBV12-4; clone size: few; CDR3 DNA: TGTGCCAGCACTCACGTGCGGGGGGCTAAAGAGCAGTACTTC; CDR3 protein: CASTHVRGAKEQYF
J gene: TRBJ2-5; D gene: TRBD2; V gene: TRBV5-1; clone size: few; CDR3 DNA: TGCGCCAGCAGCTTGGCTGGAGTGTTGGGCGGCCTAGCGGGAATAGAGACCCAGTACTTC; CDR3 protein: CASSLAGVLGGLAGIETQYF
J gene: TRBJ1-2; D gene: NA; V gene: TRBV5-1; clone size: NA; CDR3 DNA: TGCGCCAGCAGCTTGGACGTCGGGGTCGGCTACACCTTC; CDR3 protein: CASSLDVGVGYTF
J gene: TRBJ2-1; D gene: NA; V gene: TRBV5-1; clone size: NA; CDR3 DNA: TGCGCCAGCAGCTTGGGGGGCTACACCTACAATGAGCAGTTCTTC; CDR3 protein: CASSLGGYTYNEQFF
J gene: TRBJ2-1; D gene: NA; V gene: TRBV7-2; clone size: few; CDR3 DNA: TGTGCCAGCAGCTTAATGGCGGGACTCTACAATGAGCAGTTCTTC; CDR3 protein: CASSLMAGLYNEQFF
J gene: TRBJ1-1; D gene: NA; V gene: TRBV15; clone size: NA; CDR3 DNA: TGTGCCACCAGCAGTGGAGACAGGAACACTGAAGCTTTCTTT; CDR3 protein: CATSSGDRNTEAFF
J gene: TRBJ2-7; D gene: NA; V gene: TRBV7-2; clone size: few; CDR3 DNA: TGTGCCAGCAGCTTTACGTACGGACGCTCCTACGAGCAGTACTTC; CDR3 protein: CASSFTYGRSYEQYF